A selection of T cell receptor beta chains follows, all from one sample in a study of CD8+ T cells in alopecia areata. TCRdb keeps only in-frame clones here, not all; method: immunoSEQ multiplex PCR. The table includes fewer than 200,000 clones, around 58% detected once. The sequences come from CD4+ T cells sorted from blood, collected at approximately week 60, from a patient treated with tofacitinib. The receptors here all came from a human donor with alopecia areata. The CDR3 runs from the conserved cysteine through the conserved F or W. The order of the fields is V gene, J gene, CDR3 protein.

>TRBV6-5|TRBJ2-7
CASSYSGTGGHEQYF
>TRBV11-2|TRBJ2-3
CASSVSGGAADTQYF
>TRBV15|TRBJ1-1
CATSSPDTEAFF
>TRBV5-1|TRBJ2-7
CASSTERAAEQYF
>TRBV2|TRBJ1-5
CASSVAGFNQPQHF
>TRBV4-2|TRBJ1-1
CASSQFELDSSEAFF
>TRBV12-5|TRBJ2-3
CASGLDNPSTDTQYF
>TRBV25-1|TRBJ2-2
CASSETKRLRQHTGELFF
>TRBV6-5|TRBJ1-6
CASRRSGQLHF
>TRBV30|TRBJ1-5
CAWRGSGQPQHF
>TRBV7-9|TRBJ1-2
CASSLDNYGYTF
>TRBV30|TRBJ2-5
CAWSAGGQETQYF
>TRBV6-1|TRBJ1-5
CASSGQAWGEPQHF
>TRBV4-1|TRBJ2-2
CASSHPRGDSHTGELFF
>TRBV6-5|TRBJ1-1
CPPNAQTRLAAFF
>TRBV11-2|TRBJ2-6
CASSPDLETVVLTF
>TRBV4-2|TRBJ1-1
CASSQDTMNTEAFF
>TRBV29-1|TRBJ2-5
CSVPPPGTSGGQETQYF
>TRBV27|TRBJ2-4
CASSSGTGGAWAKNIQYF
>TRBV5-1|TRBJ2-3
CASSLSYRVTDTQYF
>TRBV10-3|TRBJ2-1
CAIKSRDREYNEQFF
>TRBV30|TRBJ2-2
CAWIRPGQGVSYTGELFF
>TRBV30|TRBJ2-7
CAWSRQGRSEQYF
>TRBV30|TRBJ1-1
CAWSFRTVNTEAFF
>TRBV30|TRBJ2-7
CAWSVMVGFSSYEQYF
>TRBV6-5|TRBJ1-5
CASRKTGGFGQPQHF
>TRBV29-1|TRBJ2-7
CSVAGHGTYEQYF
>TRBV5-1|TRBJ2-5
CASSTSGGEETQYF
>TRBV2|TRBJ1-2
CASSGNYGYTF
>TRBV29-1|TRBJ2-7
CSATSGAGGDYEQYF
>TRBV9|TRBJ2-1
CASSVGVSSSYNEQFF
>TRBV4-1|TRBJ2-5
CASSHRPVPVTGGHGETQYF
>TRBV7-2|TRBJ1-5
CASSGTGDQPQHF
>TRBV10-1|TRBJ1-1
CASSEYRGRGNTEAFF
>TRBV7-6|TRBJ2-7
CASSLFTTSGDSYEQYF
>TRBV5-1|TRBJ1-1
CASSSSTLNTEAFF
>TRBV21-1|TRBJ1-1
CASSNETVGPMNTEAFF
>TRBV19|TRBJ1-5
CASQGTGGFQPQHF
>TRBV7-9|TRBJ2-1
CASSPGGTVYNEQFF
>TRBV4-2|TRBJ2-7
CASSRDSEQYF
>TRBV27|TRBJ1-5
CASSLWPEQPQHF
>TRBV15|TRBJ1-5
CATSRGERGDQPQHF
>TRBV29-1|TRBJ1-2
CSVGSARDGYTF
>TRBV4-2|TRBJ2-5
CASSQESTTEQTQYF
>TRBV27|TRBJ2-3
CASSFRSMGVADTQYF
>TRBV10-3|TRBJ2-7
CAISENPDEQYF
>TRBV29-1|TRBJ2-5
CSAIRVQETQYF